Given below is one T cell receptor (beta chain) in context. V was pared by 2 bases and J by 9 bases, with 16 bases between. The CDR3 totals 13 residues. The V gene's germline CDR1 is DFQATT and CDR2 SNEGSKA (reference sequence). TCRdb called the 5' RACE reads again in MiXCR, with one record for every CDR3 protein. The sample lists about 300,000 distinct CDR3 sequences, roughly 20% occurring once. This entry comes from a study of CD8 T cells in ankylosing spondylitis. The rearrangement uses TRBV20-1 and TRBJ2-5, with a tentative D call TRBD2 (6 bases). The clonotype originates from a female donor with ankylosing spondylitis or in good health (not recorded which). The sample was blood, either unsorted or a sorted T cell fraction (not recorded which). The CDR3 DNA reads TGCAGTGCTAGAAGTGTTCGGGGAGGTTCCCAGTACTTC. Amino acid sequence: CSARSVRGGSQYF.